What follows is one T cell receptor (beta chain) and its context. The V and J ends lost 0 bases and 3 bases respectively, with 11 bases between them. CDR3 length: 15 amino acids. Germline V CDR1 and CDR2: LGHNA, YNFKEQ. The record originates from a study of blood T cells in healthy people across ages. Next came a second PCR, run for about 6 to 11 cycles, which used a sample-barcoded 5' primer along with a J-beta primer mix. Using its own MiXCR run on the 5' RACE reads, TCRdb lists one record per CDR3 protein. The repertoire holds approximately 900,000 distinct CDR3 sequences, about 48% seen once, with 13% in the top ten.

This TCR was recovered from a man aged 30-40 years in good health. Sample: blood. The chain recombines TRBV4-2 with TRBJ1-2; no clear D gene. CDR3 DNA sequence: TGTGCCAGCAGCCAAGACGCGAGAACGGACTATGGCTACACCTTC. Translated, it gives CASSQDARTDYGYTF.